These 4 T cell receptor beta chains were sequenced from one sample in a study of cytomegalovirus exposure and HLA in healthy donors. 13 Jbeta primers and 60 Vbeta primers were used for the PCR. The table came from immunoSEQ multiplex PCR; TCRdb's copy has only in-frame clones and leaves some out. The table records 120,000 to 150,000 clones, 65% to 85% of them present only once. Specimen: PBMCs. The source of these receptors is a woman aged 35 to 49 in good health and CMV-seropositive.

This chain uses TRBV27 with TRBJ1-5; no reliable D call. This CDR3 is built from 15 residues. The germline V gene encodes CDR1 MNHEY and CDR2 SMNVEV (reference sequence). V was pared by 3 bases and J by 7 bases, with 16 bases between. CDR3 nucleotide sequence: TGTGCCAGCAGTTTCTCAGGAGGGTTAGGGCAGCCCCAGCATTTT. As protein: CASSFSGGLGQPQHF.

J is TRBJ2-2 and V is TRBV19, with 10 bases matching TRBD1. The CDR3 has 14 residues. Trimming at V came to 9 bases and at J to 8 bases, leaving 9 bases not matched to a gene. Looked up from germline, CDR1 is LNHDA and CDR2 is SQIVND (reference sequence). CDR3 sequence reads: CARAGQGLGGELFF. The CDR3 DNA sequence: TGTGCCAGGGCGGGACAGGGGCTCGGGGGGGAGCTGTTTTTT.

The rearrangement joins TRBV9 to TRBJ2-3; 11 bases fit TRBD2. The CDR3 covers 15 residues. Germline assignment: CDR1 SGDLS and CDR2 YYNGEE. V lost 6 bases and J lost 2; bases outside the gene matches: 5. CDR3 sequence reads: CASNLAGGSTDTQYF. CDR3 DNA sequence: TGTGCCAGCAACTTAGCGGGGGGGTCCACAGATACGCAGTATTTT.

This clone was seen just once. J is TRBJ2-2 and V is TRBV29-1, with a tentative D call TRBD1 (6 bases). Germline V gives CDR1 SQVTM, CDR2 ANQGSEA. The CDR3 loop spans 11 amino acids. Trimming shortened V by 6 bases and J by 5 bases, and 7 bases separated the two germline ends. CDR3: CSVQGTGELFF. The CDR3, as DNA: TGCAGCGTACAGGGAACCGGGGAGCTGTTTTTT.